Sequencing of this T cell receptor beta chain was carried out in a study of chemoradiotherapy in HPV16-positive cancers (dated by TCRdb to between 2021 and 2022). Notes on the research overall: Using functional T-cell assays on cells from a couple of HPV16-positive patients, the researchers defined candidate HPV-specific T-cell clones and common TCR motifs. Whether T-cell immunity against the HPV oncoproteins E6 and E7 changes during chemoradiotherapy and whether survival is affected by this immunity were examined in the study. Next, the candidate HPV-specific TCRs and motifs were followed in TCR repertoires from roughly 90 patients with HPV-related cancers.

With regard to this clone: Its antigen is unknown. The record has no base qualities; no much larger clone is one base away.

The CDR3 numbers 15 residues from cysteine through phenylalanine. This entry keeps only the CDR3 DNA: 45 bases, framed from base 1. V is cut back by 5 bases and J by 2 bases, with 5 bases in the junction unmatched. For CDR1 and CDR2, the germline V gene lists SGHNT and YENEEA. The receptor library was made with the immunoSEQ multiplex PCR assay. In TCRdb, the immuneACCESS table is reduced to in-frame sequences with V and J assigned. These tables do not hold every clone; where another copy was compared, an unresolved V gene accounts for under half, and the others remain unexplained. The sample has about 1,500 clones on record, over 75% of them singletons. The top ten clonotypes cover around 6.5% of the sample. Repertoires were sampled repeatedly over the course of chemoradiotherapy so that clonal expansion in the tumor microenvironment could be followed. Results the study describes overall, beyond this receptor: Expansion of candidate HPV-specific clones and E7-related TCR motifs was observed in the tumor microenvironment during treatment, whereas no such expansion was observed for non-HPV-specific T cells. Improved recurrence-free survival in HPV16-positive patients was associated with expansion of HPV-responsive T cells during chemoradiotherapy. The functional definition of HPV-specific T cells came from only a couple of HPV16-positive patients, and the survival association was reported for HPV16-positive patients.

The TCR was taken from a human donor with HPV-associated anogenital cancer. The V and J genes are TRBV11-3 and TRBJ2-1, with TRBD1 identical over 8 junction bases. Sequenced here: tumor tissue, sampled from a patient who underwent chemoradiotherapy. The DNA sequence is given as TGTGCCAGCAGCGCCGGACAGGGAGCCTACAATGAGCAGTTCTTC. Translated, this is CASSAGQGAYNEQFF. Here the CDR3 is joined to the reference TRBV11-3 and TRBJ2-1 genes, and the full variable domain is: EAGVVQSPRYKIIEKKQPVAFWCNPISGHNTLYWYLQNLGQGPELLIRYENEEAVDDSQLPKDRFSAERLKGVDSTLKIQPAELGDSAVYLCASSAGQGAYNEQFFGPGTRLTVL.